This record looks at one T cell receptor beta chain sequence and its context. Antigen: not known. The sample comes from a study of shared clonotypes between healthy human individuals. The donors were all Caucasian adults (living in Nashville, Tennessee). Points from the study as a whole: Sharing across four donors was highest in naive CD4 (around 5%) and lowest in memory CD8 (approximately 0.4%).

Sequencing was performed with immunoSEQ multiplex PCR; in TCRdb, only in-frame clones are kept and a portion is missing. The sample holds roughly 2.5 million clones, approximately 94% seen once. CDR3 length: 15 residues. Between the trimmed V and J ends, which lost 2 bases and 4 bases, there was a span of 14 bases. Germline assignment: CDR1 SGHDT and CDR2 YYEEEE. The source material was naive CD4+ T cells sorted from blood. Noted subset: CD45RA+ positively selected. The chain has TRBV5-6 and TRBJ2-3; no reliable D call. The TCR was taken from a young man in good health. CDR3 residues: CASSFWGKGADTQYF. CDR3 DNA sequence: TGTGCCAGCAGCTTTTGGGGAAAAGGCGCAGATACGCAGTATTTT.